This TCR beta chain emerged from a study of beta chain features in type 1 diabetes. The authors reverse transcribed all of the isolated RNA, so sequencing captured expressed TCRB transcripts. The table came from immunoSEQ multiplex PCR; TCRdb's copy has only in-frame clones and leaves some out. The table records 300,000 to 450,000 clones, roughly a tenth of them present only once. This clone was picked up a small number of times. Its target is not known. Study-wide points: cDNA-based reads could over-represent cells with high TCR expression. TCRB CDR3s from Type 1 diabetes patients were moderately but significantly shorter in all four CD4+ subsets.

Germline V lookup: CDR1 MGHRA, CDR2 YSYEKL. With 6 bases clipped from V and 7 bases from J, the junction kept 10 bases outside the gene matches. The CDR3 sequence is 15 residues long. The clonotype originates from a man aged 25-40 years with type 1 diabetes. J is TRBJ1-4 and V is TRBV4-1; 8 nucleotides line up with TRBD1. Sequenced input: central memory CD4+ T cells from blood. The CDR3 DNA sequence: TGCGCCAGCAGGAAAATCGGACAGGGCAGTGAAAAACTGTTTTTT. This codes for CASRKIGQGSEKLFF.